Listed here are 20 T cell receptor beta chains from one sample, sequenced in a study of T cell responses to AZD1222 COVID-19 vaccine. Measured with immunoSEQ multiplex PCR; TCRdb has only the in-frame clones, and not every one. The sample lists 100,000 or so clones, 75% to 90% occurring once. This sample comprised peripheral blood, obtained 28 days after the second AZD1222 dose. The receptor set was obtained from an adult who received the AZD1222 COVID-19 vaccine.

The chain is built from TRBV12-5 and TRBJ2-3; D uncertain. Looked up from germline, CDR1 is LGHNT and CDR2 is FRNRAP. This CDR3 region has 14 residues. V gave up 6 bases and J gave up 6 bases, with 16 bases separating them. The CDR3 sequence is CASGLETPPDTQYF. The DNA for the CDR3 is TGTGCTAGTGGACTTGAGACTCCTCCGGATACGCAGTATTTT.

CDR3 amino acids: CASRPTYSYGYTF. The DNA for the CDR3 is TGTGCCAGCAGACCGACTTACAGCTATGGCTACACCTTC. V is TRBV6-5 and J is TRBJ1-2; D is unclear. The germline V and J ends were trimmed by 6 bases and 4 bases, with 12 bases remaining between them. Germline assignment: CDR1 MNHEY and CDR2 SVGAGI. CDR3 length equals 13 residues.

V is TRBV11-2 and J is TRBJ2-7; 7 bases map to TRBD2. This CDR3 has 15 residues. V was pared by 5 bases and J by 2 bases, with 9 bases of the junction left unmatched. The germline V gene encodes CDR1 SGHAT and CDR2 FQNNGV. The CDR3 sequence: CASSHRLAHAYEQYF. In DNA form, the CDR3 reads TGTGCCAGCAGCCATAGACTAGCTCACGCCTACGAGCAGTACTTC. Full variable domain (remainder filled in from reference TRBV11-2 and TRBJ2-7): EAGVAQSPRYKIIEKRQSVAFWCNPISGHATLYWYQQILGQGPKLLIQFQNNGVVDDSQLPKDRFSAERLKGVDSTLKIQPAKLEDSAVYLCASSHRLAHAYEQYFGPGTRLTVT.

The chain couples TRBV28 to TRBJ2-3; the match to TRBD1 covers 7 bases. CDR3 length equals 15 residues. J gave up 0 bases and V 6 bases, and 6 bases lay outside the gene matches. Germline V CDR1 and CDR2: MDHEN, SYDVKM. As DNA, the CDR3 is TGTGCCAGCAGAGGAAGGACAGGCAGCACAGATACGCAGTATTTT. Its protein product is CASRGRTGSTDTQYF.

This sequence joins TRBV4-1 and TRBJ2-2; the D is unclear. CDR3 length equals 16 residues. V dropped 3 bases and J dropped 2 bases, with 13 bases sitting between them. Germline loops: CDR1 MGHRA, CDR2 YSYEKL. CDR3 sequence reads: CASSHDGKSNTGELFF. For the CDR3, the DNA is TGCGCCAGCAGCCATGATGGAAAATCAAACACCGGGGAGCTGTTTTTT.

The chain employs TRBV5-1 and TRBJ2-1; no firm D call. Looked up from germline, CDR1 is SGHRS and CDR2 is YFSETQ. The CDR3 covers 16 residues. Trimming shortened V by 4 bases and J by 2 bases, and 16 bases separated the two germline ends. The CDR3 bases are TGCGCCAGCAGCCTGTTGCCCCCCCCGACCTACAATGAGCAGTTCTTC. Amino acid sequence: CASSLLPPPTYNEQFF.

This clone was recorded a few times. The V and J genes are TRBV7-9 and TRBJ1-1; D may be TRBD1 (5 bases). The CDR3 has 16 residues. The V end lost 3 bases, the J end lost 0 bases, and 14 bases lay between the germline ends. The germline V gene has CDR1 SEHNR and CDR2 FQNEAQ (reference sequence). DNA of the CDR3: TGTGCCAGCAGCTTCGAGGGAAGAGGGGTGAACACTGAAGCTTTCTTT. Translated: CASSFEGRGVNTEAFF.

This clone was recorded once. The chain links TRBV28 to TRBJ2-3; 8 bases fit TRBD1. The CDR3 is 15 amino acids. J lost 7 bases, V lost 6 bases, and 12 bases had no gene match. Germline assignment: CDR1 MDHEN and CDR2 SYDVKM. The CDR3 loop is CASSQTGGSTNTQYF. CDR3 coding DNA: TGTGCCAGCAGCCAAACAGGGGGGAGTACAAATACGCAGTATTTT.

The CDR3 loop is CASSLITATFNTEAFF. The CDR3 DNA follows: TGTGCCAGCAGCTTGATCACCGCGACCTTTAACACTGAAGCTTTCTTT. This chain joins TRBV5-6 and TRBJ1-1; D is uncertain. CDR1 is SGHDT, CDR2 YYEEEE, per germline. V was cut by 1 base and J by 2 bases, with 15 bases left in between. The CDR3 is made up of 16 amino acids.

The J gene is TRBJ1-6, the V gene TRBV2, with 8 bases fitting TRBD1. This CDR3 spans 15 amino acids. Germline assignment: CDR1 SNHLY and CDR2 FYNNEI. With 2 bases clipped from V and 10 bases from J, the junction kept 7 bases outside the gene matches. The CDR3 DNA reads as TGTGCCAGCAGTGAAACGAGGACAGGGCGCTCACCCCTCCACTTT. It encodes CASSETRTGRSPLHF.

The chain joins TRBV28 to TRBJ2-3, with 9 positions matching TRBD2. With V trimmed by 7 bases and J by 5 bases, 10 bases remained unmatched. Germline-derived CDR1 and CDR2 are MDHEN and SYDVKM. This CDR3 is built from 15 residues. The CDR3 sequence: CASKIWREGRDTQYF. CDR3 sequence (DNA): TGTGCCAGCAAGATCTGGCGGGAGGGAAGAGATACGCAGTATTTT.

This chain links TRBV28 with TRBJ1-1; D not certain. Germline loops: CDR1 MDHEN, CDR2 SYDVKM. Trimming took 7 bases from V and 1 from J, leaving 13 bases between them. This CDR3 spans 14 amino acids. The CDR3 loop reads CASTLPGRNTEAFF. The CDR3 coding sequence is TGTGCCAGCACCCTGCCGGGCAGGAACACTGAAGCTTTCTTT.

The CDR3 sequence is CAWNGGTGKEKLFF. The CDR3 DNA follows: TGTGCCTGGAACGGGGGGACAGGGAAAGAAAAACTGTTTTTT. The chain recombines TRBV30 with TRBJ1-4, with TRBD1 matching 9 bases. Trimming at V came to 4 bases and at J to 8 bases, leaving 8 bases not matched to a gene. Germline assignment: CDR1 GTSNPN and CDR2 SVGIG (reference sequence). There are 14 residues in the CDR3. The full variable domain, in which reference TRBV30 and TRBJ1-4 provide the parts outside the CDR3, is SQTIHQWPATLVQPVGSPLSLECTVEGTSNPNLYWYRQAAGRGLQLLFYSVGIGQISSEVPQNLSASRPQDRQFILSSKKLLLSDSGFYLCAWNGGTGKEKLFFGSGTQLSVL.

This chain links TRBV24-1 with TRBJ1-2; D call uncertain. The CDR3 loop spans 14 amino acids. Germline lookup yields CDR1 KGHDR and CDR2 SFDVKD. V lost 9 bases and J 1 base, leaving 14 bases between the germline ends. CDR3 loop: CATSRGGDNYGYTF. The CDR3 DNA follows: TGTGCCACCTCCCGAGGCGGAGATAACTATGGCTACACCTTC.

In this sample, this clone turned up a few times. The V gene is TRBV3-1 (or the pseudogene TRBV3-2), the J gene TRBJ2-5; TRBD2 matches at 10 bases. In germline, CDR1 is LGHDT, CDR2 YNNKEL (reference sequence). The CDR3 consists of 17 residues. V was pared by 0 bases and J by 5 bases, with 9 bases of the junction left unmatched. The CDR3 protein is CASSQDASGSPGETQYF. Written as DNA, the CDR3 is TGTGCCAGCAGCCAAGATGCTAGCGGGAGCCCTGGGGAGACCCAGTACTTC.

The V and J genes are TRBV20-1 and TRBJ1-4, with a weak D call TRBD1 (5 bases). The CDR3 has 13 amino acids. The ends were cut back, 4 bases at V and 7 bases at J, with 13 bases in the middle. The germline V gene has CDR1 DFQATT and CDR2 SNEGSKA (reference sequence). In nucleotides, the CDR3 is TGCAGTGCTACTGAGCCGAGGGGTGAAAAACTGTTTTTT. This encodes CSATEPRGEKLFF.

The chain employs TRBV7-9 and TRBJ2-1; D possibly corresponds to TRBD2 (5 bases). V was shortened by 2 bases and J by 0 bases, with 11 bases between the two germline ends. Per the germline V gene, CDR1 is SEHNR and CDR2 is FQNEAQ (reference sequence). The CDR3 has 16 residues. CDR3: CASSLSRGSSYNEQFF. In DNA, the CDR3 is TGTGCCAGCAGCTTATCACGGGGAAGCTCCTACAATGAGCAGTTCTTC.

The CDR3 coding sequence is TGCGCCAGCAGCTTGGGGTTAGCGGCTGAGCAGTTCTTC. This translates into CASSLGLAAEQFF. The rearrangement uses TRBV5-1 and TRBJ2-1, with D maybe TRBD2 (6 bases). There are 13 residues in the CDR3. Trimming took off 0 bases at V and 9 bases at J, with 10 bases between the two ends. In germline, CDR1 is SGHRS, CDR2 YFSETQ.

The rearrangement uses TRBV6-1 and TRBJ1-1; tentatively, D is TRBD1 (6 bases). Trimming stripped 2 bases from V and 0 bases from J, with 7 bases between. CDR3 size: 14 residues. Germline CDR1 and CDR2: MNHNS and SASEGT. CDR3: CASSERQVNTEAFF. CDR3 nucleotides: TGTGCCAGCAGTGAAAGACAGGTGAACACTGAAGCTTTCTTT.

This clone was recorded a few times. The chain carries TRBV9 and TRBJ2-7; D not certain. The CDR3 has 14 amino acids. Per the germline V gene, CDR1 is SGDLS and CDR2 is YYNGEE. V lost 0 bases and J 3 bases, leaving 10 bases between the germline ends. The CDR3 spells CASSVDPTRYEQYF. The CDR3 coding sequence is TGTGCCAGCAGCGTAGACCCAACCCGCTACGAGCAGTACTTC.